This T cell receptor beta chain was found in a study of neurological immune-mediated disorders. The study's findings and limits: HTLV-1-associated myelopathy displayed the greatest TCR clonal expansion, and multiple sclerosis exhibited the smallest, lower than that of healthy controls. Subjects shared no identical expanded-clone CDR3 amino acid sequences, suggesting private TCR-beta repertoires in all groups.

Time point in this sample: longitudinal time-point 2. From 2 million PBMCs stored at -80 C, the unsorted libraries were generated. A 10-nucleotide random UMI tagged transcripts in template-switch 5'RACE cDNA synthesis. MiXCR, applied by TCRdb to the 5' RACE reads, yields one record per CDR3 protein. The profile shows 70,000 to 95,000 distinct CDR3 sequences, less than 15% of them singletons. This clonotype has only one observation. Its antigen remains unidentified. The receptor was isolated from a female donor with HTLV-1-associated myelopathy (HAM/TSP). Sequenced material: PBMCs.

The CDR3 DNA reads as TGTGCCAGTACTCCCGAGGTCCGGGGGGGCTATACCTCTGGGGCCAACGTCCTGACTTTC. Protein sequence: CASTPEVRGGYTSGANVLTF. The chain joins TRBV19 to TRBJ2-6, with 8 positions matching TRBD2. The CDR3 extends over 20 amino acids. J lost 0 bases, V lost 7 bases, and 17 bases had no gene match. CDR1 and CDR2 from the germline V gene are LNHDA and SQIVND (reference sequence).